This T cell receptor beta chain was obtained from a study of shared clonotypes between healthy human individuals. Method: immunoSEQ multiplex PCR; TCRdb's copy keeps in-frame clones and lacks some. The sample holds about 2.4 million clones; 80% to 95% are singletons and the top ten take roughly 0.36%. CD45RA+ naive and CD45RA-negative memory subsets were separated from CD4+ cells. The CDR3 loop spans 15 amino acids. V was cut by 2 bases and J by 4 bases, with 15 bases left in between. Germline values: CDR1 SGHDN, CDR2 FVKESK. The chain joins TRBV14 to TRBJ2-7; tentatively, D is TRBD1 (5 bases). This receptor was identified in a man aged 18 to 29 in good health. Some clones in this sample may be carry-over from other donors' samples. Sequencing was performed on naive CD4+ T cells from PBMCs. Stated subset: CD45RA+ positively selected. In DNA, the CDR3 is TGTGCCAGCAGCCAATTTAGGTTGGGGCTGTACGAGCAGTACTTC. This encodes CASSQFRLGLYEQYF.